The following is a T cell receptor (beta chain) sequence with its context. A much larger clone differs from this one at a single base, so this may be a read error. This entry comes from a study of T cell repertoires in cytomegalovirus infection. TCRdb analysed the reads with MiXCR anew, one entry per CDR3 protein. The data show around 130,000 distinct CDR3 sequences, 7% to 9.5% seen once. The CDR3 spans 14 residues. The V gene lost 0 bases and the J gene lost 1 base, with 4 bases spanning the gap. From germline, CDR1 is SGHRS and CDR2 YFSETQ. Specimen: PBMCs. The chain has TRBV5-1 and TRBJ2-2; D remains ambiguous. This receptor was identified in a human donor in good health (CMV status not recorded). Some clones in this sample may be carry-over from other donors' samples. Written as DNA, the CDR3 is TGCGCCAGCAGCTTGGAGGGGAACACCGGGGAGCTGTTTTTT. The encoded protein is CASSLEGNTGELFF.